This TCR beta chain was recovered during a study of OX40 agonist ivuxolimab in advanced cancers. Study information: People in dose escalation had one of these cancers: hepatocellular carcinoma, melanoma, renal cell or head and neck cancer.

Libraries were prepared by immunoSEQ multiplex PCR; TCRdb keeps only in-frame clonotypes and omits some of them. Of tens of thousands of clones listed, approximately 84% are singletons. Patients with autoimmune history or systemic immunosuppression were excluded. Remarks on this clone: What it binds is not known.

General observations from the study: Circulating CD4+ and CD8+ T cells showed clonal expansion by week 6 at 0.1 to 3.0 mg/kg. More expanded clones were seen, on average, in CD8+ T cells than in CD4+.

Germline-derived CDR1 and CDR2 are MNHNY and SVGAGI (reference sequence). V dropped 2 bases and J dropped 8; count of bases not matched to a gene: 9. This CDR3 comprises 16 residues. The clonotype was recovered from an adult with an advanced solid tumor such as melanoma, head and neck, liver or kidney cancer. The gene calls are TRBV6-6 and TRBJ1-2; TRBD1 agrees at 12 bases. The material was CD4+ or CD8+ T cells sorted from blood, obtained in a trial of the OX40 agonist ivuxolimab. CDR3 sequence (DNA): TGTGCCAGCAGTTACGTCCCGGGACAGGGGGCAGGGGGCTACACCTTC. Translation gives CASSYVPGQGAGGYTF.